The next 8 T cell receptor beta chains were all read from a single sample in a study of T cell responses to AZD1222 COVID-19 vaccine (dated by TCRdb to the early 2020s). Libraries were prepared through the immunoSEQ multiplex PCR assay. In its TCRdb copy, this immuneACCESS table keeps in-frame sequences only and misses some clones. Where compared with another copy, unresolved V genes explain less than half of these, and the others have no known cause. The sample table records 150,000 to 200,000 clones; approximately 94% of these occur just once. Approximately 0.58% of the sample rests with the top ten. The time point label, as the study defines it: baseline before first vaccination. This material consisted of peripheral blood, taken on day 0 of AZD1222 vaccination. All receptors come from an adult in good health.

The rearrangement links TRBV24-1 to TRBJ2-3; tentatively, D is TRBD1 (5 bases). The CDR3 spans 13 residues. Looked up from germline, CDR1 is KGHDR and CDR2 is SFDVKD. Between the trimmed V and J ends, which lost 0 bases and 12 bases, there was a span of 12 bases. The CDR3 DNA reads TGTGCCACCAGTGATTTGACAGGCGGTATCCAGTATTTT. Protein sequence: CATSDLTGGIQYF.

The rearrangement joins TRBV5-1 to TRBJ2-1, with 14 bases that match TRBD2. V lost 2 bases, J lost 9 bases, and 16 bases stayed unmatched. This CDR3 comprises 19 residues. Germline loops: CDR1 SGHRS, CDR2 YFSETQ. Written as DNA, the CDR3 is TGCGCCAGCAGCTTTCTCCAGGGGTTGACTAGCGGGAGGGAGGGTGAGCAGTTCTTC. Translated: CASSFLQGLTSGREGEQFF.

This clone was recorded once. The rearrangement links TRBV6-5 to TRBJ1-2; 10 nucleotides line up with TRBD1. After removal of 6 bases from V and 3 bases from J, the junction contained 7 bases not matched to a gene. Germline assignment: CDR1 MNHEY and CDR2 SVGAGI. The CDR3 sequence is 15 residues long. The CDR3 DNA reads TGTGCCAGCAGAGAGGACAGGGGGGAAGACTATGGCTACACCTTC. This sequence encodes CASREDRGEDYGYTF.

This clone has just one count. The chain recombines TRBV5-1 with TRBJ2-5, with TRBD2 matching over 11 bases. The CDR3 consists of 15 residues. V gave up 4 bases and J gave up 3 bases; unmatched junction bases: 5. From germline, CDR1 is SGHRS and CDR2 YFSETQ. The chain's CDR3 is CASSPPGLAEETQYF. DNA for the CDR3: TGCGCCAGCAGCCCACCGGGACTAGCGGAAGAGACCCAGTACTTC.

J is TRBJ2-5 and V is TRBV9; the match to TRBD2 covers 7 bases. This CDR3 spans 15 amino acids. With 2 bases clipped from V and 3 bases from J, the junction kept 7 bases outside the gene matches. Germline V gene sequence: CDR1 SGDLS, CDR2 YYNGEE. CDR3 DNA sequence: TGTGCCAGCAGCGTGGGGGGGAGCCTTAAAGAGACCCAGTACTTC. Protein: CASSVGGSLKETQYF.

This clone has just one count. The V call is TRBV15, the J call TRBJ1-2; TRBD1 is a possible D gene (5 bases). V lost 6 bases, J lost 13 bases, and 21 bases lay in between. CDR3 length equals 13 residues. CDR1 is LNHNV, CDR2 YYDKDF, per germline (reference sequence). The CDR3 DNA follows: TGTGCCACCAGTCTTCGGGACTCGAGAAGGAGCACCTTC. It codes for CATSLRDSRRSTF.

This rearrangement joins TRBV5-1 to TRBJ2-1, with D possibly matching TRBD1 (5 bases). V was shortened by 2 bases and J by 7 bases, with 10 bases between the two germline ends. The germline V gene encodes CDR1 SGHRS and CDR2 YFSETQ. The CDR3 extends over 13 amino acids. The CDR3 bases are TGCGCCAGCAGCTTAGGGGTAGTTAATGAGCAGTTCTTC. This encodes CASSLGVVNEQFF.

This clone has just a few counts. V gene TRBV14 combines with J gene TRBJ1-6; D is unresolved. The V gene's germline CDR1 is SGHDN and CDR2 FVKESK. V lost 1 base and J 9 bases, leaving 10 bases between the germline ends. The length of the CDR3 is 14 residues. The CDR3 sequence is CASSQAPTSSPLHF. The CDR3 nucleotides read TGTGCCAGCAGCCAAGCCCCGACGAGTTCACCCCTCCACTTT.